Listed here are 14 T cell receptor beta chains from one sample, sequenced in a study of human T cells and chemical hapten exposure. TCRdb re-analysed the RACE reads in MiXCR, keeping a single row per CDR3 protein. The table records fewer than 300,000 distinct CDR3 sequences, about 7.7% of them present only once. Described time point: pre-sensitization, week 0. Described treatment: therapeutic diphenylcyclopropenone sensitization with weekly scalp DPC. The sample was whole blood, taken in connection with sensitization to the hapten diphenylcyclopropenone (DPC). These receptor sequences come from a man in his late teens or twenties with alopecia areata. Some clones in this sample may be carry-over from other donors' samples.

This sequence joins TRBV6-5 and TRBJ2-7; 8 bases are a match to TRBD2. The J segment lost 6 bases and the V segment lost 5 bases, leaving 15 bases of the junction unmatched. Germline V lookup: CDR1 MNHEY, CDR2 SVGAGI. The CDR3 is 16 residues long. The CDR3, as DNA: TGTGCCAGCAGTGAGGACTACCGGGCGGGGGGAGCCGAGCAGTACTTC. Protein product: CASSEDYRAGGAEQYF.

This clonotype occurred many times. V and J are TRBV14 and TRBJ2-7, with 12 bases lining up with TRBD1. This CDR3 spans 16 amino acids. Trimming took 3 bases from V and 4 from J; bases not matched to a gene: 7. CDR1 and CDR2 (germline): SGHDN, FVKESK. CDR3: CASSQRPGQGAYEQYF. The CDR3 DNA reads TGTGCCAGCAGCCAGCGCCCGGGACAGGGGGCGTACGAGCAGTACTTC. The full variable domain, with the rest looked up from reference TRBV14 and TRBJ2-7, is EAGVTQFPSHSVIEKGQTVTLRCDPISGHDNLYWYRRVMGKEIKFLLHFVKESKQDESGMPNNRFLAERTGGTYSTLKVQPAELEDSGVYFCASSQRPGQGAYEQYFGPGTRLTVT.

This clonotype was detected only a few times. The chain combines TRBV20-1 with TRBJ1-6, with 7 bases aligning to TRBD1. This CDR3 comprises 15 residues. Germline V gene sequence: CDR1 DFQATT, CDR2 SNEGSKA (reference sequence). V dropped 5 bases and J dropped 4; count of bases not matched to a gene: 8. The CDR3 DNA is TGCAGTGCTGGTTCCCCGGGACAGTATAATTCACCCCTCCACTTT. Its translation: CSAGSPGQYNSPLHF.

This clonotype was observed a single time. The V gene is TRBV9, the J gene TRBJ2-2; weak D call: TRBD1 (6 bases). CDR1 SGDLS and CDR2 YYNGEE come from the germline V gene. Trimming took 3 bases from V and 1 from J, leaving 16 bases between them. This CDR3 comprises 17 residues. CDR3 sequence: CASSGTAGTRNTGELFF. CDR3 DNA: TGTGCCAGCAGCGGAACTGCCGGGACAAGGAACACCGGGGAGCTGTTTTTT.

This clonotype was seen ten or more times. The chain employs TRBV9 and TRBJ2-5; perhaps TRBD2 as D (6 bases). The length of the CDR3 is 16 residues. V was trimmed by 1 base and J by 7 bases, leaving 20 bases between them. The V gene's germline CDR1 is SGDLS and CDR2 YYNGEE. CDR3 loop: CASSVFIGLIPGTQYF. The CDR3 coding sequence is TGTGCCAGCAGCGTATTTATCGGACTAATCCCGGGGACCCAGTACTTC.

A few counts support this clonotype. The chain recombines TRBV9 with TRBJ2-3; D may correspond to TRBD1 or TRBD2 (5 bases each). Deletions cut 6 bases from V and 2 bases from J, with 13 bases between. The CDR3 is 14 residues long. CDR1 and CDR2 from the germline V gene are SGDLS and YYNGEE. CDR3: CASKPRGVTDTQYF. The DNA for the CDR3 is TGTGCCAGCAAACCCCGAGGGGTCACAGATACGCAGTATTTT.

The V gene is TRBV6-1, the J gene TRBJ1-4, with TRBD1 as a possible D gene (5 bases). This CDR3 has 14 residues. V was pared by 10 bases and J by 4 bases, with 16 bases between. The germline V gene has CDR1 MNHNS and CDR2 SASEGT. CDR3 in amino acids: CATPSGEGNEKLFF. The CDR3 region has the DNA TGTGCCACCCCATCGGGGGAGGGTAATGAAAAACTGTTTTTT.

This clonotype was observed a few times. This rearrangement joins TRBV6-1 to TRBJ2-7; either TRBD1 or TRBD2 may supply D (5 bases each). The germline V gene encodes CDR1 MNHNS and CDR2 SASEGT. Trimming removed 4 bases at V and 5 bases at J, with 12 bases between. This CDR3 spans 13 amino acids. The CDR3 region has the DNA TGTGCCAGCAGTGTCCGGGACCTTGACGAGCAGTACTTC. It codes for CASSVRDLDEQYF.

The sample holds many counts of this clonotype. V and J are TRBV2 and TRBJ2-7, with D hard to call. The CDR3 runs 12 residues. Trimming took off 3 bases at V and 4 bases at J, with 7 bases between the two ends. The germline V gene encodes CDR1 SNHLY and CDR2 FYNNEI. CDR3 DNA sequence: TGTGCCAGCAGTGATCACTCGTACGAGCAGTACGTC. It is translated as CASSDHSYEQYV.

This clonotype appeared many times. The rearrangement uses TRBV12-3 or TRBV12-4 and TRBJ1-3; D ambiguous. CDR3 length equals 14 residues. V gave up 3 bases and J gave up 0 bases, with 6 bases separating them. CDR3 amino acids: CASSFTSSGNTIYF. In DNA, the CDR3 is TGTGCCAGCAGTTTCACTAGCTCTGGAAACACCATATATTTT.

This clonotype came up a few times. The chain has TRBV20-1 and TRBJ1-1; D might be TRBD1 (5 bases). V gave up 3 bases and J gave up 1 base, with 9 bases separating them. The CDR3 contains 13 residues. CDR1 is DFQATT, CDR2 SNEGSKA, per germline (reference sequence). CDR3 in DNA: TGCAGTGCTAGGAGGGACTCGAACACTGAAGCTTTCTTT. Residues: CSARRDSNTEAFF.

This clonotype was observed a few times. This chain connects TRBV12-3 or TRBV12-4 to TRBJ2-5; D perhaps matches TRBD1 (7 bases). Trimming took 4 bases from V and 7 from J, leaving 16 bases between them. The CDR3 length is 14 residues. The CDR3: CASSSGTPGGTQYF. The CDR3 DNA reads as TGTGCCAGCAGTTCCGGGACTCCAGGGGGGACCCAGTACTTC.

There are a few counts of this clonotype. The J gene is TRBJ2-5, the V gene TRBV10-3; 9 nucleotides align to TRBD1. Trimming at V came to 10 bases and at J to 4 bases, leaving 13 bases not matched to a gene. The CDR3 contains 15 residues. Looked up from germline, CDR1 is ENHRY and CDR2 is SYGVKD. The CDR3 sequence: CATRTGEGIRETQYF. In nucleotides, the CDR3 is TGTGCCACCCGGACAGGGGAAGGGATCCGAGAGACCCAGTACTTC.

The V call is TRBV2, the J call TRBJ2-3; the D is unclear. Per the germline V gene, CDR1 is SNHLY and CDR2 is FYNNEI. Trimming took off 2 bases at V and 5 bases at J, with 14 bases between the two ends. The CDR3 is made up of 15 amino acids. The CDR3: CASSEYSKGRDTQYF. The CDR3, as DNA: TGTGCCAGCAGTGAATATAGTAAGGGCAGAGATACGCAGTATTTT.